This entry lists 10 T cell receptor beta chains sequenced from one sample in a study of shared clonotypes between healthy human individuals (dated by TCRdb to 2019 to 2021). CD8 naive samples consisted of CD45RO-negative cells that were positively selected for CCR7, yielding a CD45RA+CCR7+ population without TemRA cells. The library was obtained by the immunoSEQ multiplex PCR assay. TCRdb limited this immuneACCESS table to in-frame rearrangements with V and J called. A share of clones is missing; checked studies link under half to unresolved V genes, and the rest is unexplained. Here the sample has about 590,000 clones; nearly 97% occur a single time. The ten largest clones represent over 0.09% of the sample. Material: naive CD8+ T cells sorted from blood. What this sample's cell subset or site label stands for: CD45RA+CCR7+. Source of these receptors: a woman younger than 45 in good health.

The chain uses TRBV4-1 and TRBJ2-7, with 8 bases fitting TRBD2. The ends lost 2 bases at V and 2 bases at J; junction bases unmatched: 5. Germline CDR1 reads MGHRA; CDR2 reads YSYEKL. The CDR3 totals 15 residues. The CDR3 region has the DNA TGCGCCAGCAGCCAATCTAGCGGGTCCACCTACGAGCAGTACTTC. This sequence encodes CASSQSSGSTYEQYF.

In this sample, this clone turned up once. The genes are TRBV13 and TRBJ2-7; D is undetermined. CDR3 length equals 12 residues. CDR1 and CDR2 from the germline V gene are PRHDT and FYEKMQ (reference sequence). The V gene lost 2 bases and the J gene lost 6 bases, with 8 bases spanning the gap. The CDR3 sequence: CASSLWKAEQYF. DNA for the CDR3: TGTGCCAGCAGCTTATGGAAAGCCGAGCAGTACTTC.

The V call is TRBV13, the J call TRBJ2-3, with 7 bases fitting TRBD2. The CDR3 runs to 14 residues. V shed 5 bases, J shed 3 bases, and the junction held 5 bases outside the gene matches. The germline CDR1 and CDR2 sequences are PRHDT and FYEKMQ (reference sequence). The CDR3 DNA follows: TGTGCCAGCAGCCGGCTAGCGGAGACAGATACGCAGTATTTT. Residues: CASSRLAETDTQYF.

This clone has just one count. The rearrangement joins TRBV18 to TRBJ2-3; 7 bases are shared with TRBD1. Per germline, CDR1 KGHSH and CDR2 LQKENI. The CDR3 extends over 15 amino acids. Trimming removed 3 bases from V and 0 bases from J; junction bases left unmatched: 3. The CDR3 protein is CASSPTGVSTDTQYF. In DNA, the CDR3 is TGTGCCAGCTCACCTACAGGGGTTAGCACAGATACGCAGTATTTT. Together with reference TRBV18 and TRBJ2-3, the CDR3 gives the full variable domain: NAGVMQNPRHLVRRRGQEARLRCSPMKGHSHVYWYRQLPEEGLKFMVYLQKENIIDESGMPKERFSAEFPKEGPSILRIQQVVRGDSAAYFCASSPTGVSTDTQYFGPGTRLTVL.

The V gene is TRBV28, the J gene TRBJ2-1, with 10 bases that match TRBD1. Unmatched junction bases numbered 8, after V lost 6 bases and J lost 6 bases. Germline loops: CDR1 MDHEN, CDR2 SYDVKM. This CDR3 is built from 15 residues. The DNA for the CDR3 is TGTGCCAGCAGCCTTCAGGGACAGGGGTCCAATGAGCAGTTCTTC. This codes for CASSLQGQGSNEQFF.

The rearrangement links TRBV11-3 to TRBJ2-2, with TRBD2 matching over 11 bases. V was pared by 5 bases and J by 6 bases, with 8 bases of the junction left unmatched. Germline V gives CDR1 SGHNT, CDR2 YENEEA. The CDR3 totals 16 residues. This chain's CDR3 is CASSPGISGRAGELFF. The CDR3 bases are TGTGCCAGCAGCCCGGGTATTAGCGGGAGGGCCGGGGAGCTGTTTTTT.

The chain has TRBV15 and TRBJ2-3; D gene ambiguous. Trimming shortened V by 1 base and J by 0 bases, and 5 bases separated the two germline ends. The CDR3 spans 14 residues. The V gene's germline CDR1 is LNHNV and CDR2 YYDKDF (reference sequence). This chain's CDR3 is CATSRGASTDTQYF. Here the CDR3 DNA reads TGTGCCACCAGCAGAGGGGCTAGCACAGATACGCAGTATTTT. Together with reference TRBV15 and TRBJ2-3, the CDR3 gives the full variable domain: DAMVIQNPRYQVTQFGKPVTLSCSQTLNHNVMYWYQQKSSQAPKLLFHYYDKDFNNEADTPDNFQSRRPNTSFCFLDIRSPGLGDTAMYLCATSRGASTDTQYFGPGTRLTVL.

This sequence joins TRBV10-1 and TRBJ2-2; TRBD1 aligns across 7 bases. CDR1 WNHNN and CDR2 SYGVQD come from the germline V gene (reference sequence). V gave up 6 bases and J gave up 5 bases; unmatched junction bases: 12. There are 16 residues in the CDR3. The CDR3 DNA reads as TGCGCCAGCAGCGCCGTCGACAGGGAATTTACCGGGGAGCTGTTTTTT. Translation: CASSAVDREFTGELFF.

The chain uses TRBV19 and TRBJ1-1; D gene unclear. V was clipped by 5 bases and J by 8 bases, with 21 bases between them. The CDR3 length is 15 residues. Germline V gene lookup returns CDR1 LNHDA and CDR2 SQIVND (reference sequence). Here the CDR3 reads CASSVRLGMGTEAFF. The DNA of the CDR3 is TGTGCCAGTAGTGTCCGATTGGGGATGGGAACCGAAGCTTTCTTT.

This clone turned up a few times. Distinct nucleotide sequences in the sample also encode this CDR3. The chain couples TRBV13 to TRBJ2-7, with 7 bases fitting TRBD1. CDR1 and CDR2 (germline): PRHDT, FYEKMQ (reference sequence). This CDR3 comprises 14 residues. J lost 3 bases, V lost 0 bases, and 2 bases had no gene match. The CDR3 sequence: CASSLGSGGYEQYF. The CDR3 nucleotides read TGTGCCAGCAGCTTAGGCTCAGGGGGCTACGAGCAGTACTTC.